This T cell receptor beta chain was recovered during a study of T cell responses to AZD1222 COVID-19 vaccine. Study-wide findings and caveats: Breadth and depth of Spike-specific TCRs rose after two AZD1222 doses. Dominant at 160-218 and 743-854, vaccine-associated CD4 TCRs also spanned spike.

On this clone itself: Its antigen is as yet unknown.

Sequencing was performed with immunoSEQ multiplex PCR; in TCRdb, only in-frame clones are kept and a portion is missing. This sample has 160,000 or so clones, with 75% to 90% found just once. CDR3 length: 15 residues. Looked up from germline, CDR1 is MNHEY and CDR2 is SVGEGT. The V segment lost 4 bases and the J segment 5 bases; nucleotides outside the gene matches: 7. The chain uses TRBV6-2 or TRBV6-3 and TRBJ1-5; 8 bases match TRBD1. Source: peripheral blood, taken 28 days after the second dose of the MenACWY control vaccine. The TCR was taken from an adult who received the MenACWY meningococcal vaccine as a control. The CDR3 protein is CASSSPTGVDQPQHF. The CDR3 DNA follows: TGTGCCAGCAGTTCCCCGACAGGGGTAGATCAGCCCCAGCATTTT.